This paragraph covers one TCR beta chain sequence. This entry comes from a study of early T cells in non-severe SARS-CoV-2 infection. This CDR3 comprises 11 residues. With 5 bases removed from V and 10 bases from J, the gap between germline ends came to 9 bases. The germline CDR1 and CDR2 sequences are SNHLY and FYNNEI. Each CDR3 protein is one row after TCRdb ran MiXCR on the 5' RACE reads. Among 50,000 to 75,000 distinct CDR3 sequences listed, about 6% were seen once. Sequencing used whole blood, obtained at baseline. The J gene is TRBJ2-1, the V gene TRBV2, with a weak D call TRBD2 (6 bases). This sequence originates from an adult who was a healthcare worker with PCR-confirmed SARS-CoV-2 infection or an uninfected control (not recorded which). The CDR3 DNA follows: TGTGCCAGCAGTTCTCTAGCGGAGCAGTTCTTC. As protein: CASSSLAEQFF.